The T cell receptor (beta chain) described here comes from a study of identical twins. Study outcomes and limitations: The same donors were not followed; conclusions instead depended on cross-sectional statistical analysis. For out-of-frame alpha sequences shared by twins, low generation probability was in excess.

This clonotype was recorded at least ten times. The target antigen is unknown. The CDR3 is made up of 15 amino acids. CDR1 and CDR2 from the germline V gene are MNHEY and SMNVEV (reference sequence). The V gene lost 1 base and the J gene lost 2 bases, with 11 bases spanning the gap. TCRdb used MiXCR to reprocess the 5' RACE reads, holding one entry per CDR3 protein. The data show a few hundred thousand distinct CDR3 sequences, approximately 8.3% seen once. These same records also appear under a second study, on yellow fever vaccine responses in identical twins. Turning to that study: Convergence reportedly seemed to mark part of the twins' vaccine T cell response, with personalization marking the rest.

The specimen was CD8+ T cells sorted from blood. This chain connects TRBV27 to TRBJ2-5, with a possible D match to TRBD2 (6 bases). The TCR comes from a woman aged 18 to 35 in good health. The CDR3 loop is CASSLFSGVQETQYF. CDR3 in DNA: TGTGCCAGCAGTTTATTTTCGGGAGTTCAAGAGACCCAGTACTTC.